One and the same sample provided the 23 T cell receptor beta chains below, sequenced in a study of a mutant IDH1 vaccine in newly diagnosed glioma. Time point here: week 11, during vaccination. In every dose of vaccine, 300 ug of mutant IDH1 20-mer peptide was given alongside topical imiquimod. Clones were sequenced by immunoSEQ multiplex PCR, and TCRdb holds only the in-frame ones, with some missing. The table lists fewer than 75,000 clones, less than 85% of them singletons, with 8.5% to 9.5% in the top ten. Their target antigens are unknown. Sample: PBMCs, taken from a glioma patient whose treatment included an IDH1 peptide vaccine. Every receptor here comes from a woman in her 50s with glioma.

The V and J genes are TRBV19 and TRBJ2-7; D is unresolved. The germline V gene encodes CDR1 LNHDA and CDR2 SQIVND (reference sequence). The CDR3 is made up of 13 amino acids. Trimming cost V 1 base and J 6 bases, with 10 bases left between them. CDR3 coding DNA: TGTGCCAGTAGTATAGGTCGCGCGCGCGAGCAGTACTTC. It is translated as CASSIGRAREQYF. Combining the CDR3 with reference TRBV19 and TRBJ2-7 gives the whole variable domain DGGITQSPKYLFRKEGQNVTLSCEQNLNHDAMYWYRQDPGQGLRLIYYSQIVNDFQKGDIAEGYSVSREKKESFPLTVTSAQKNPTAFYLCASSIGRAREQYFGPGTRLTVT.

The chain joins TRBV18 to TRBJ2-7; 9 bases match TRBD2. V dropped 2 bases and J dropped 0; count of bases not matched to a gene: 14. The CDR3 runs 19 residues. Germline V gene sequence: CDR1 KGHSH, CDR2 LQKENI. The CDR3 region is CASSPIPKLAGTSSYEQYF. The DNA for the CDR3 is TGTGCCAGCTCACCAATTCCCAAGCTAGCGGGGACGAGCTCCTACGAGCAGTACTTC.

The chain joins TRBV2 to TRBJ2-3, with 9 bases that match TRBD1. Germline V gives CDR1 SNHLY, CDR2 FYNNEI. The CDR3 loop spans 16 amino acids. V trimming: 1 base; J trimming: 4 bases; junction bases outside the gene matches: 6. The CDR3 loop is CASSEEKGQGSDTQYF. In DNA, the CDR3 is TGTGCCAGCAGTGAAGAGAAGGGACAGGGATCAGATACGCAGTATTTT. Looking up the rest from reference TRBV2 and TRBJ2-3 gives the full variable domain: EPEVTQTPSHQVTQMGQEVILRCVPISNHLYFYWYRQILGQKVEFLVSFYNNEISEKSEIFDDQFSVERPDGSNFTLKIRSTKLEDSAMYFCASSEEKGQGSDTQYFGPGTRLTVL.

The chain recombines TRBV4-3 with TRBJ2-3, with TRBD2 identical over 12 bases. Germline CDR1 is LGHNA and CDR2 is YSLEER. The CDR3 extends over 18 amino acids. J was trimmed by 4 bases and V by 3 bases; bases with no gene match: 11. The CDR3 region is CASSQDPPTSGGPDTQYF. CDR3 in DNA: TGCGCCAGCAGCCAGGATCCTCCGACTAGCGGGGGTCCAGATACGCAGTATTTT.

CDR3 sequence reads: CASSQGFGYTF. CDR3 in DNA: TGTGCCAGTAGCCAGGGTTTTGGCTACACCTTC. The J gene is TRBJ1-2, the V gene TRBV19; perhaps TRBD1 as D (5 bases). The V end lost 6 bases, the J end lost 7 bases, and 9 bases lay between the germline ends. Germline CDR1 is LNHDA and CDR2 is SQIVND (reference sequence). The CDR3 length is 11 residues.

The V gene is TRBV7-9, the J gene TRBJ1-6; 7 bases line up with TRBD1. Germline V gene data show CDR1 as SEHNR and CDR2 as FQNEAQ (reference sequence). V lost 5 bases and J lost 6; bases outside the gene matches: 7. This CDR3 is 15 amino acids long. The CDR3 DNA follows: TGTGCCAGCAGCCCGGGACAGATCAGTAATTCACCCCTCCACTTT. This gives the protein CASSPGQISNSPLHF.

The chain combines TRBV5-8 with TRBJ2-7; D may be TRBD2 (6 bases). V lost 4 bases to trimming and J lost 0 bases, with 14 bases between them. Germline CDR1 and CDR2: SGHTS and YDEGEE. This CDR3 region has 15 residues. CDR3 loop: CASSRRGLSSYEQYF. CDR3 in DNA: TGTGCCAGCAGCCGGAGGGGTTTAAGCTCCTACGAGCAGTACTTC. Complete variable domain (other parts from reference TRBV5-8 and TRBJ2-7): EAGVTQSPTHLIKTRGQQATLRCSPISGHTSVYWYQQALGLGLQFLLWYDEGEERNRGNFPPRFSGRQFPNYSSELNVNALELEDSALYLCASSRRGLSSYEQYFGPGTRLTVT.

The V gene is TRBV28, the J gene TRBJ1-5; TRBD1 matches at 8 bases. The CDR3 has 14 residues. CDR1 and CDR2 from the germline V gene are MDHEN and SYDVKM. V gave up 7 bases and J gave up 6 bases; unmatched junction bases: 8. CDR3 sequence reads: CASIVAGGSQPQHF. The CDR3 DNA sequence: TGTGCCAGCATTGTCGCAGGGGGCAGTCAGCCCCAGCATTTT.

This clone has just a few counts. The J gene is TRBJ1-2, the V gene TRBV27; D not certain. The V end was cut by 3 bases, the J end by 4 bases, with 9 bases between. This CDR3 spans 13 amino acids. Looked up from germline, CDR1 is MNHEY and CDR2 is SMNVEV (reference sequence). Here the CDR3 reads CASSLIGSYGYTF. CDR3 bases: TGTGCCAGCAGTTTGATAGGGAGCTATGGCTACACCTTC.

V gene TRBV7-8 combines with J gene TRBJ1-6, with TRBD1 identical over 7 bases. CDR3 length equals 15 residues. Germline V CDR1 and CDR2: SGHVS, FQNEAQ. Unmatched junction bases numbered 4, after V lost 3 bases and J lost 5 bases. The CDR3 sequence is CASSFSGTDNSPLHF. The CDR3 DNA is TGTGCCAGCAGCTTCTCCGGGACAGATAATTCACCCCTCCACTTT.

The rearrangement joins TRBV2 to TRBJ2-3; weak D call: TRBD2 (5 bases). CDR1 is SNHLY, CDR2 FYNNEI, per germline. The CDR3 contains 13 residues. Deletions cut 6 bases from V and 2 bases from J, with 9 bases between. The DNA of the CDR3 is TGTGCCAGCAGCTGGACTTTCACAGATACGCAGTATTTT. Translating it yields CASSWTFTDTQYF.

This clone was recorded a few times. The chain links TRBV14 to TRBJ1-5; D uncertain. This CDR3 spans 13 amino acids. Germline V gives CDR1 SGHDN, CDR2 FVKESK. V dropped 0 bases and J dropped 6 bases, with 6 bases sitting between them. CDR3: CASSQDWRQPQHF. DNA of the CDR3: TGTGCCAGCAGCCAAGATTGGCGTCAGCCCCAGCATTTT.

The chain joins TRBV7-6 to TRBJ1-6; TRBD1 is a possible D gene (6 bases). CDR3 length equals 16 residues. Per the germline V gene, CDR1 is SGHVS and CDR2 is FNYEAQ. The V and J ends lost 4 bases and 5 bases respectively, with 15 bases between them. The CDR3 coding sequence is TGTGCCAGCAGCTGGGGAGGTTCAGGGGATAATTCACCCCTCCACTTT. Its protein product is CASSWGGSGDNSPLHF. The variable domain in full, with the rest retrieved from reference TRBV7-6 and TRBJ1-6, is GAGVSQSPRYKVTKRGQDVALRCDPISGHVSLYWYRQALGQGPEFLTYFNYEAQQDKSGLPNDRFSAERPEGSISTLTIQRTEQRDSAMYRCASSWGGSGDNSPLHFGNGTRLTVT.

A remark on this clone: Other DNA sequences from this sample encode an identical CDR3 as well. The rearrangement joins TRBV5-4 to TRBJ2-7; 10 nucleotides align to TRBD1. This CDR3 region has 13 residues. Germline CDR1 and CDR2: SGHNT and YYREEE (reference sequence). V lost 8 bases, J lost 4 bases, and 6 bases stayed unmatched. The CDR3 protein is CASSRDRGYEQYF. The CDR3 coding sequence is TGTGCCAGTTCCCGGGACAGGGGTTACGAGCAGTACTTC.

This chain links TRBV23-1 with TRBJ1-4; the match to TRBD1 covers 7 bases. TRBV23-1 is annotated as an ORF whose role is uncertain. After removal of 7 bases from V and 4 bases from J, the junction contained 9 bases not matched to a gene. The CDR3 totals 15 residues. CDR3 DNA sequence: TGCGCCAGCATTTCACCAACAGGGGTTAATGAAAAACTGTTTTTT. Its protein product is CASISPTGVNEKLFF.

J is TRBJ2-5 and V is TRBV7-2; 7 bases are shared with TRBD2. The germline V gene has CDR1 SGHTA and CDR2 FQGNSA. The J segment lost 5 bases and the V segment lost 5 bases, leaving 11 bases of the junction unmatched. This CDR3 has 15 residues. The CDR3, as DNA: TGTGCCAGCAGCCCCACGAGCGGGGCGGCGGAGACCCAGTACTTC. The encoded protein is CASSPTSGAAETQYF.

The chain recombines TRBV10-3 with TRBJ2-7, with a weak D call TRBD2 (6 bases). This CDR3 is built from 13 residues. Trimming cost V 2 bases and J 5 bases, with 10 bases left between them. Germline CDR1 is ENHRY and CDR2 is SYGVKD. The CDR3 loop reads CAISERPGDEQYF. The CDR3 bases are TGTGCCATCAGTGAGCGCCCGGGGGACGAGCAGTACTTC.

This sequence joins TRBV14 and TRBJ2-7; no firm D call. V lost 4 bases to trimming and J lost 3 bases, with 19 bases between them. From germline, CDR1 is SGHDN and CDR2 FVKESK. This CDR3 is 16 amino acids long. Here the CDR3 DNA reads TGTGCCAGCAGCCCCCTTAGCCTGAAGACCATCTACGAGCAGTACTTC. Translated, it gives CASSPLSLKTIYEQYF.

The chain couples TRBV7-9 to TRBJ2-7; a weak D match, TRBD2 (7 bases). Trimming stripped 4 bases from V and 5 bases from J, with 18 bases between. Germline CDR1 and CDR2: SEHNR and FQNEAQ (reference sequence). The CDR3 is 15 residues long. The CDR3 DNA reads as TGTGCCAGCAGCTCCCGAGAAGGGGGGGGCCACGAGCAGTACTTC. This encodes CASSSREGGGHEQYF. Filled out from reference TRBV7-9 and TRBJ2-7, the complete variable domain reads DTGVSQNPRHKITKRGQNVTFRCDPISEHNRLYWYRQTLGQGPEFLTYFQNEAQLEKSRLLSDRFSAERPKGSFSTLEIQRTEQGDSAMYLCASSSREGGGHEQYFGPGTRLTVT.

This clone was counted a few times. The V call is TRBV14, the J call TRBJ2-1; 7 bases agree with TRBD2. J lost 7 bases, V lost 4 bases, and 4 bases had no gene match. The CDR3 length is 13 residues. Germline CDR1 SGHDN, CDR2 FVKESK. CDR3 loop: CASSPSSGNEQFF. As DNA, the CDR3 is TGTGCCAGCAGCCCCTCTAGCGGAAATGAGCAGTTCTTC.

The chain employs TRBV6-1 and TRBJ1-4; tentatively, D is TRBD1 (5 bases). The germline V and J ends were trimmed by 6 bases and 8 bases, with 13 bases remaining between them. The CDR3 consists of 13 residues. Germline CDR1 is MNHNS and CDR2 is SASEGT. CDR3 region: CASRTAGHEKLFF. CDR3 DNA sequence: TGTGCCAGCAGGACAGCAGGGCACGAAAAACTGTTTTTT.

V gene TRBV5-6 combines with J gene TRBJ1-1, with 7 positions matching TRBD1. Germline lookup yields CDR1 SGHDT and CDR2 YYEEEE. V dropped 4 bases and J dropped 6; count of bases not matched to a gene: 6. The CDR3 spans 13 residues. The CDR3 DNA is TGTGCCAGCAGCCGTAGCGGGACAGCTGAAGCTTTCTTT. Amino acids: CASSRSGTAEAFF.

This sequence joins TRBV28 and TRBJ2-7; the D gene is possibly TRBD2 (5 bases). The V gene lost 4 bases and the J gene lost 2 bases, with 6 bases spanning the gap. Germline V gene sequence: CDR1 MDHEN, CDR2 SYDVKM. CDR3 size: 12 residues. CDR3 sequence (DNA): TGTGCCAGCAGTTGGGGAGCCTACGAGCAGTACTTC. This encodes CASSWGAYEQYF.